The source of this TCR beta chain is a study of blood T cells in healthy people across ages. A sample-barcoded 5' primer and a J-beta primer mix were used in a second PCR of roughly 6 to 12 cycles. No fewer than 3 million CDR3-containing paired-end reads came from each sample. TCRdb itself ran the 5' RACE reads through MiXCR, one entry per CDR3 protein. This repertoire shows about 780,000 distinct CDR3 sequences, roughly 26% found once; its top ten account for over 2.5%. Between the trimmed V and J ends, which lost 6 bases and 6 bases, there was a span of 11 bases. Germline lookup yields CDR1 LNHDA and CDR2 SQIVND (reference sequence). This CDR3 contains 13 residues. Another study also made use of these data, one on T cells of mothers and their children. That source adds: Maternal samples each gave over 9.5 million TCR beta CDR3 reads, and child samples approximately 2.8 million each.

The V gene is TRBV19, the J gene TRBJ2-2; D perhaps matches TRBD1 (5 bases). The clonotype comes from a boy aged 10-17 years in good health. Sequenced: blood. The CDR3 loop reads CASRDTGPGELFF. The DNA for the CDR3 is TGTGCCAGTAGGGATACAGGTCCCGGGGAGCTGTTTTTT.